This T cell receptor beta chain was captured in a study of CD8 T cells in Susac syndrome. The CDR3 has 15 amino acids. CDR1 and CDR2 (germline): SGHRS, YFSETQ. The germline V and J ends were trimmed by 6 bases and 2 bases, with 18 bases remaining between them. This clonotype was counted a single time. The multiple sclerosis controls consisted of treatment-naive patients with relapsing-remitting disease, either stable or active. The RNA input was roughly 0.45 to 1 ug, and it was reverse transcribed with random hexamers. MiXCR, run by TCRdb on the immunoSEQ multiplex PCR reads, gives a single entry per CDR3 protein. Here the sample spans more than 200,000 distinct CDR3 sequences, 90% to 95% being singletons.

The chain employs TRBV5-1 and TRBJ2-7, with a tentative D call TRBD2 (7 bases). Sample: CD4+ T cells from PBMCs. The TCR sequence derives from a human donor with multiple sclerosis. As DNA, the CDR3 is TGCGCCAGCACCCTGTTTGGCGGGGGCCCCTACGAGCAGTACTTC. This codes for CASTLFGGGPYEQYF.